This T cell receptor (beta chain) was identified in a study of T cells in Graves' hyperthyroidism and ophthalmopathy. General study findings and limits: A model using 13 V-J features told ophthalmopathy apart from stable hyperthyroidism. Model-based prediction identified ophthalmopathy a median around 6.7 months prior to its onset.

RNA transcripts yielded amplified TCR beta CDR3 regions. The HTBI set primed first-round TCR CDR3 RT-PCR. One entry per CDR3 protein, called by TCRdb with MiXCR from the multiplex PCR reads. The sample holds roughly 49,000 distinct CDR3 sequences, roughly 50% seen once. Aged 18 to 65, the patients had hyperthyroidism that was newly diagnosed and had lasted under 2 months. Those patients with uncontrolled infection, other autoimmune disease, pregnancy or lactation were excluded. This CDR3 spans 19 amino acids. Germline CDR1 reads KGHDR; CDR2 reads SFDVKD. Unmatched junction bases numbered 19, after V lost 4 bases and J lost 3 bases. This clonotype was recorded at least ten times. Its antigen is not known.

This chain uses TRBV24-1 with TRBJ2-5; TRBD1 agrees at 7 bases. The sample comprised peripheral blood or thyroid tissue (not recorded which). This TCR was sampled from a man aged 18 to 29 with Graves' hyperthyroidism. In nucleotides, the CDR3 is TGTGCCACCAGTGACCGCAGACAGGGAAAGACATTAAAAAAAGAGACCCAGTACTTC. This sequence encodes CATSDRRQGKTLKKETQYF.